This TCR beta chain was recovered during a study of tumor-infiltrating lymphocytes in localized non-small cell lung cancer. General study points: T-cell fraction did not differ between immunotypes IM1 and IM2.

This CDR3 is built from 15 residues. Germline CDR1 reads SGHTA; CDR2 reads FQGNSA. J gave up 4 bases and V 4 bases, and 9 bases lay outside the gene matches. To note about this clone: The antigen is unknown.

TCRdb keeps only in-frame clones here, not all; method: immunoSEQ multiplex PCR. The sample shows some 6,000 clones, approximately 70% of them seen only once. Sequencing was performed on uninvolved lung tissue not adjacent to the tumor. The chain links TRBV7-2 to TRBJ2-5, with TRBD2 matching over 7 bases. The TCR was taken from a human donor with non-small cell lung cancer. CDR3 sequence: CASSSVGGRGETQYF. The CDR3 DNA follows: TGTGCCAGCAGCTCGGTAGGCGGGAGAGGAGAGACCCAGTACTTC.